This TCR beta chain was identified during a study of technical replicates of blood from four donors. Germline assignment: CDR1 SGHTA and CDR2 FQGTGA. The CDR3 has 14 residues. The ends were cut back, 5 bases at V and 2 bases at J, with 13 bases in the middle. Generated by immunoSEQ multiplex PCR, the TCRdb table keeps only in-frame clones and is missing some. The profile shows more than 65,000 clones, about 94% of them singletons. This TCR was sampled from a human donor in good health. The sequenced material came from T cells isolated from PBMCs. V usage is TRBV7-3 and J usage is TRBJ2-7; perhaps TRBD2 as D (7 bases). The CDR3 loop reads CASSLGAGAYEQYF. In DNA, the CDR3 is TGTGCCAGCAGCCTGGGGGCGGGGGCCTACGAGCAGTACTTC.